A selection of T cell receptor beta chains follows, all from one sample in a study of blood T cell repertoires in COVID-19. The protocol was immunoSEQ multiplex PCR, while the TCRdb copy is restricted to in-frame clones and leaves out a portion. The repertoire includes fewer than 250,000 clones, more than 75% of them detected once, and over 0.95% sits in the top ten. Sequences were obtained from peripheral blood. All receptors derive from a man aged 35 to 55 with acute or convalescent COVID-19. The CDR3 runs from the conserved cysteine through the conserved F or W. D genes are given only for firm matches. Size is stated for part of the rows, as once, few or many counts, or as a class when the clone is expanded.

d_gene	j_gene	v_gene	abundance	CDR3aa	CDR3nt
TRBD1	TRBJ1-5	TRBV7-9	NA	CASSLGETGGEPQHF	TGTGCCAGCAGCTTAGGGGAGACAGGGGGGGAGCCCCAGCATTTT
NA	TRBJ2-3	TRBV7-9	NA	CASSLAGSDTQYF	TGTGCCAGCAGCTTAGCAGGGAGTGATACGCAGTATTTT
TRBD1	TRBJ2-5	TRBV6-5	NA	CASSTQGAKETQYF	TGTGCCAGCAGTACACAGGGGGCGAAGGAGACCCAGTACTTC
NA	TRBJ2-1	TRBV7-2	NA	CASSPRPPTQFF	TGTGCCAGCAGCCCCAGGCCTCCTACGCAGTTCTTC
NA	TRBJ1-1	TRBV5-6	NA	CASSLAAPGNTEAFF	TGTGCCAGCAGCTTGGCGGCCCCGGGTAACACTGAAGCTTTCTTT
TRBD1	TRBJ1-1	TRBV7-3	NA	CASSSAQINRGTEAFF	TGTGCCAGCAGCTCAGCTCAGATTAACAGGGGCACTGAAGCTTTCTTT
NA	TRBJ1-1	TRBV27	NA	CASSLTPTGNTEAFF	TGTGCCAGCAGTCTGACCCCGACGGGGAACACTGAAGCTTTCTTT
TRBD2	TRBJ2-7	TRBV5-1	NA	CASSWRGTSGGEQYF	TGCGCCAGCAGCTGGCGCGGAACTAGCGGGGGGGAGCAGTACTTC
NA	TRBJ1-5	TRBV27	NA	CASSFGGGPQHF	TGTGCCAGCAGTTTCGGCGGTGGGCCCCAGCATTTT
NA	TRBJ2-7	TRBV10-1	NA	CASSESGGYYEQYF	TGCGCCAGCAGTGAGTCGGGGGGTTACTACGAGCAGTACTTC
NA	TRBJ2-7	TRBV29-1	NA	CSVGRPGSVNEQYF	TGCAGCGTTGGCCGGCCAGGGTCTGTAAACGAGCAGTACTTC
TRBD1	TRBJ2-7	TRBV15	few	CATSRDLIGQGTYEQYF	TGTGCCACCAGCAGAGATCTTATAGGACAGGGGACCTACGAGCAGTACTTC
TRBD1	TRBJ1-1	TRBV3-1/TRBV3-2	NA	CASSYGQAQNTEAFF	TGTGCCAGCAGCTATGGACAGGCTCAGAACACTGAAGCTTTCTTT
NA	TRBJ1-1	TRBV9	NA	CASSVRPLGTEAFF	TGTGCCAGCAGCGTCAGGCCCCTTGGGACTGAAGCTTTCTTT
NA	TRBJ1-5	TRBV11-2	NA	CASSPLPGYNQPQHF	TGTGCCAGCAGCCCATTACCAGGGTACAATCAGCCCCAGCATTTT
NA	TRBJ1-1	TRBV10-3	NA	CAISFRSPTEAFF	TGTGCCATCAGTTTCAGGTCACCCACTGAAGCTTTCTTT
NA	TRBJ1-1	TRBV30	NA	CAWSYTGIGTEAFF	TGTGCCTGGAGTTACACAGGGATCGGAACTGAAGCTTTCTTT
NA	TRBJ1-2	TRBV10-3	NA	CAISEGVGWYGYTF	TGTGCCATCAGTGAAGGAGTTGGGTGGTATGGCTACACCTTC
TRBD2	TRBJ2-1	TRBV12-5	NA	CASGQGTSGGYEQFF	TGTGCTAGTGGTCAAGGGACTAGCGGGGGATACGAGCAGTTCTTC
TRBD1	TRBJ2-1	TRBV10-3	NA	CAIRTGGPYNEQFF	TGTGCCATCAGAACAGGGGGCCCCTACAATGAGCAGTTCTTC
NA	TRBJ1-6	TRBV27	few	CASSSLGQNNSPLHF	TGTGCCAGCAGTTCGCTCGGACAGAATAATTCACCCCTCCACTTT
TRBD2	TRBJ2-5	TRBV19	NA	CATALAGGSLETQYF	TGTGCCACCGCGCTAGCGGGGGGAAGTTTAGAGACCCAGTACTTC
NA	TRBJ2-3	TRBV7-9	NA	CASSPNFGVTDTQYF	TGTGCCAGCAGCCCTAACTTCGGGGTCACAGATACGCAGTATTTT
TRBD1	TRBJ1-6	TRBV14	NA	CASSRLAGQVGDNSPLHF	TGTGCCAGCAGCCGCCTCGCCGGACAGGTCGGGGATAATTCACCCCTCCACTTT
TRBD1	TRBJ2-5	TRBV14	NA	CASSQDLSRGRETQYF	TGTGCCAGCAGCCAAGATCTTTCGAGGGGGCGGGAGACCCAGTACTTC